This T cell receptor beta chain originates from a study of blood T cell repertoires in COVID-19. V was pared by 6 bases and J by 9 bases, with 7 bases of the junction left unmatched. The CDR3 is 13 residues long. Germline V gene sequence: CDR1 LNHDA, CDR2 SQIVND (reference sequence). Repertoires were generated with immunoSEQ multiplex PCR, while TCRdb's copy carries only in-frame clones and drops some. The table includes approximately 160,000 clones, 75% to 85% detected once. The V gene is TRBV19, the J gene TRBJ2-1; 8 nucleotides match TRBD1. This TCR was recovered from a woman aged 50 to 60 in a cohort sampled during active or convalescent COVID-19. The sample comprised peripheral blood. The CDR3 sequence is CASRDAGGGEQFF. The CDR3 nucleotides are TGTGCCAGTAGGGATGCAGGGGGCGGTGAGCAGTTCTTC.